Listed below are T cell receptor beta chains from one sample, sequenced in a study of T cell repertoires in cytomegalovirus infection. TCRdb ran MiXCR on the reads and lists one entry per CDR3 protein. The sample lists some 350,000 distinct CDR3 sequences; roughly 20% were seen once. Input material: PBMCs. Source of these receptors: a human donor in good health (CMV status not recorded). Some clones in this sample may be carry-over from other donors' samples. CDR3s leave out the opening cysteine and the closing phenylalanine or tryptophan. The order of the fields is V gene, J gene, CDR3 length, CDR3 protein.

TRBV20-1	TRBJ1-3	15	SASPGTGETPGNTIY
TRBV6-6	TRBJ2-5	11	ASGWTGQETQY
TRBV7-2	TRBJ2-3	13	ASSHLFSGTDTQY
TRBV9	TRBJ2-3	12	ASSVGRTADTQY
TRBV4-1	TRBJ2-5	15	ASSQDPRLADQETQY
TRBV7-2	TRBJ2-5	12	ASSLAAGSETQY
TRBV11-3	TRBJ2-3	13	ASSPRDGRTDTQY
TRBV28	TRBJ1-1	12	ASSRNWGNTEAF
TRBV27	TRBJ1-2	11	ASPPRGRDGYT
TRBV30	TRBJ2-7	13	AWSGQRGGTYEQY
TRBV12-3/TRBV12-4	TRBJ2-5	13	ASSRDRGYQETQY
TRBV20-1	TRBJ2-1	12	SVPRTSGRSEQF
TRBV6-2/TRBV6-3	TRBJ2-1	9	ASIRNNEQF
TRBV27	TRBJ2-3	13	ASSRPGASTDTQY
TRBV7-2	TRBJ2-1	14	ASSLVGTGSYNEQF
TRBV7-2	TRBJ2-3	19	ASSLPGGSGGTFSSTDTQY
TRBV20-1	TRBJ2-3	11	SVQGSGVDTQY
TRBV6-1	TRBJ2-5	12	ASGSGRGEETQY
TRBV3-1	TRBJ2-7	13	ASSQAGQGTHEQY
TRBV11-1	TRBJ2-3	12	ASSHLASLNTQY
TRBV12-3/TRBV12-4	TRBJ2-7	12	ASSWGTPGGEQY
TRBV12-3/TRBV12-4	TRBJ2-1	13	ASSLLGKKSDEQF
TRBV20-1	TRBJ2-1	12	SASGLAGGPGQF
TRBV6-6	TRBJ2-1	10	ASSPRDTEQF
TRBV18	TRBJ1-3	14	ASSTRQDGPGNTIY
TRBV2	TRBJ2-5	12	ASSLAGWGETQY
TRBV7-2	TRBJ2-1	12	ASSRGREYNEQF
TRBV5-6	TRBJ2-7	9	ASSQYHEQY
TRBV20-1	TRBJ2-2	16	SARVAPGGIANTGELF
TRBV7-2	TRBJ1-5	11	ASSTRPGQPQH
TRBV7-2	TRBJ1-3	13	ASSPTGSSGNTIY
TRBV6-1	TRBJ1-4	11	ASTPRGGEKLF
TRBV15	TRBJ2-7	13	ATTPGRQGPYEQY
TRBV2	TRBJ2-1	13	ASSLSYSSYNEQF
TRBV7-2	TRBJ2-1	15	ASSRRFEGGRNNEQF
TRBV12-3/TRBV12-4	TRBJ2-5	11	ASKYWDQETQY
TRBV19	TRBJ2-3	13	ASKGVDISTDTQY
TRBV7-2	TRBJ1-1	11	ASSPGQYTEAF
TRBV29-1	TRBJ1-1	10	RAGRVNTEAF
TRBV18	TRBJ2-7	10	ASSPVGGEQY